Detailed here is one TCR beta chain. Profiling relied on immunoSEQ multiplex PCR, and the TCRdb table lists in-frame clones only, not all of them. Found here are about 83,000 clones, 91% of them singletons; the top ten hold 3.5%. This entry is derived from a study of T cell changes during pregnancy in multiple sclerosis. Germline V gene sequence: CDR1 SGHTA, CDR2 FQGTGA. The ends lost 3 bases at V and 9 bases at J; junction bases unmatched: 7. The CDR3 totals 14 residues. This sample comprised PBMCs, obtained in the first trimester of pregnancy. The TCR sequence derives from a female donor in good health, serving as a control in a pregnancy study. Some clones in this sample may be carry-over from other donors' samples. The V call is TRBV7-3, the J call TRBJ2-7; 11 nucleotides align to TRBD2. As DNA, the CDR3 is TGTGCCAGCAGCTTGGGACTAGCGGAGCCCCCGCAGTACTTC. It specifies CASSLGLAEPPQYF.